These 11 T cell receptor beta chains were all obtained from the same sample, sequenced in a study of shared clonotypes between healthy human individuals. The table came from immunoSEQ multiplex PCR; TCRdb's copy has only in-frame clones and leaves some out. The sample includes about 450,000 clones, around 75% seen only once; the top ten take 13%. The sample comprised PBMCs. These receptor sequences come from a woman aged 35 to 49 in good health. Some clones in this sample may be carry-over from other donors' samples.

This rearrangement joins TRBV18 to TRBJ2-1, with D hard to call. The CDR3 covers 15 residues. CDR1 and CDR2 from the germline V gene are KGHSH and LQKENI. Trimming cost V 3 bases and J 5 bases, with 14 bases left between them. The CDR3 nucleotides are TGTGCCAGCTCACCTCTCGGATCCTGGAACAATGAGCAGTTCTTC. This translates into CASSPLGSWNNEQFF.

There are many counts of this clone. This sample also contains other DNA sequences that code for the same CDR3. CDR3 DNA: TGTGCCAGCAGCGTATCGGGGAACACCGGGGAGCTGTTTTTT. Residues: CASSVSGNTGELFF. The chain joins TRBV9 to TRBJ2-2; D remains unclear. CDR3 size: 14 residues. V was pared by 1 base and J by 1 base, with 5 bases between. Germline values: CDR1 SGDLS, CDR2 YYNGEE.

Remarks on this clone: Other DNA sequences in the same sample also yield this CDR3. The CDR3 region is CASSLQGITEAFF. Here the CDR3 DNA reads TGTGCCAGCAGCTTACAGGGTATAACTGAAGCTTTCTTT. The chain recombines TRBV7-2 with TRBJ1-1, with D possibly TRBD1 on 5 matching bases. Trimming took 2 bases from V and 5 from J, leaving 9 bases between them. This CDR3 has 13 amino acids. The V gene's germline CDR1 is SGHTA and CDR2 FQGNSA.

In nucleotides, the CDR3 is TGTGCCAGCAGCCCCCGCCCCTACAATGAGCAGTTCTTC. It encodes CASSPRPYNEQFF. The chain combines TRBV11-3 with TRBJ2-1, with unresolved D. The CDR3 runs to 13 residues. Germline V gene sequence: CDR1 SGHNT, CDR2 YENEEA. The ends were cut back, 5 bases at V and 2 bases at J, with 7 bases in the middle.

A note on this clone: This may be a read error, as it is one base from a much larger clone. The chain joins TRBV14 to TRBJ1-2; 10 bases fit TRBD1. V lost 3 bases to trimming and J lost 2 bases; unmatched junction nucleotides: 0. Germline V gives CDR1 SGHDN, CDR2 FVKESK. The CDR3 is 14 residues long. The CDR3 DNA reads TGTGCCAGCAGCCAGACAGGGGGCAACTATGGCTACACCTTC. The encoded protein is CASSQTGGNYGYTF.

This clone was counted between two and nine times. J is TRBJ1-2 and V is TRBV28; D is uncertain. In germline, CDR1 is MDHEN, CDR2 SYDVKM. The V and J ends lost 8 bases and 8 bases respectively, with 15 bases between them. This CDR3 spans 12 amino acids. The CDR3 loop is CASEEGSYGYTF. DNA for the CDR3: TGTGCCAGCGAGGAGGGAAGTTACGGCTACACCTTC.

The V gene is TRBV28, the J gene TRBJ2-5; D unclear. Between the trimmed V and J ends, which lost 6 bases and 1 base, there was a span of 12 bases. The germline V gene encodes CDR1 MDHEN and CDR2 SYDVKM. The CDR3 extends over 14 amino acids. CDR3 nucleotides: TGTGCCAGCAGCCCCGTGAGCTTCCAAGAGACCCAGTACTTC. It codes for CASSPVSFQETQYF.

This clone has at least ten counts. The chain has TRBV7-2 and TRBJ2-7, with 11 bases matching TRBD2. Germline V gene data show CDR1 as SGHTA and CDR2 as FQGNSA. The V segment lost 0 bases and the J segment 7 bases; nucleotides outside the gene matches: 2. The CDR3 runs to 14 residues. The DNA for the CDR3 is TGTGCCAGCAGCTTAGCCCTAGCGGGAGGTGAGCAGTACTTC. Its protein is CASSLALAGGEQYF.

The chain carries TRBV30 and TRBJ1-1, with a tentative D call TRBD1 (5 bases). The germline V gene has CDR1 GTSNPN and CDR2 SVGIG (reference sequence). The germline V and J ends were trimmed by 0 bases and 0 bases, with 8 bases remaining between them. CDR3 length: 14 residues. CDR3 amino acids: CAWSVAGLNTEAFF. Written as DNA, the CDR3 is TGTGCCTGGAGTGTAGCAGGGCTGAACACTGAAGCTTTCTTT.

The V and J genes are TRBV27 and TRBJ2-3; D could derive from TRBD1 or TRBD2 (6 bases each). The CDR3 runs to 13 residues. The germline gives CDR1 MNHEY, CDR2 SMNVEV (reference sequence). With 3 bases removed from V and 6 bases from J, the gap between germline ends came to 10 bases. CDR3 bases: TGTGCCAGCAGTTTCGGGGGCCGGGATACGCAGTATTTT. It translates to CASSFGGRDTQYF.

This clone was picked up a small number of times. The rearrangement joins TRBV6-6 to TRBJ1-1; possible D gene TRBD1, 6 bases. The CDR3 has 14 amino acids. Looked up from germline, CDR1 is MNHNY and CDR2 is SVGAGI (reference sequence). Trimming pared 6 bases from V and 1 base from J, leaving 12 bases between. CDR3 residues: CASSYRVGNTEAFF. For the CDR3, the DNA is TGTGCCAGCAGCTACAGGGTAGGGAACACTGAAGCTTTCTTT.